The next 11 T cell receptor beta chains were all read from a single sample in a study of human T cells and chemical hapten exposure. TCRdb called the RACE reads again in MiXCR, with one record for every CDR3 protein. The data show fewer than 300,000 distinct CDR3 sequences, about 9% seen once. Time point noted: pre-sensitization, week 0. Described treatment: therapeutic diphenylcyclopropenone sensitization with weekly scalp DPC. Sequencing used whole blood, obtained in connection with sensitization to the hapten diphenylcyclopropenone (DPC). All receptors derive from a woman in her thirties or forties with alopecia areata. Some clones in this sample may be carry-over from other donors' samples.

In its sample, this clonotype was seen a few times. The V and J genes are TRBV24-1 and TRBJ2-2; 9 bases are a match to TRBD2. Germline V lookup: CDR1 KGHDR, CDR2 SFDVKD. V was clipped by 1 base and J by 3 bases; unmatched bases: 2. This CDR3 is 16 amino acids long. This chain's CDR3 is CATSDLASGDTGELFF. CDR3 DNA sequence: TGTGCCACCAGTGATTTAGCTAGCGGGGACACCGGGGAGCTGTTTTTT.

The rearrangement links TRBV5-1 to TRBJ2-2; the D is unclear. V was pared by 5 bases and J by 0 bases, with 8 bases between. Germline lookup yields CDR1 SGHRS and CDR2 YFSETQ. The CDR3 loop spans 14 amino acids. CDR3 amino acids: CASSLSTNTGELFF. The CDR3 DNA sequence: TGCGCCAGCAGTTTATCGACGAACACCGGGGAGCTGTTTTTT.

This clonotype has just a few counts. V usage is TRBV27 and J usage is TRBJ1-1; D may be TRBD1 (5 bases). Trimming left V 11 bases short and J 5 bases short, with 18 bases between. CDR1 and CDR2 from the germline V gene are MNHEY and SMNVEV (reference sequence). The CDR3 spans 13 residues. The CDR3 reads CASRGVGDTEAFF. CDR3 DNA sequence: TGTGCCTCTCGCGGGGTGGGGGATACTGAAGCTTTCTTT.

Only a few counts were recorded for this clonotype. J is TRBJ1-4 and V is TRBV7-9; D is undetermined. The CDR3 has 13 amino acids. V lost 8 bases and J 8 bases, leaving 15 bases between the germline ends. CDR1 is SEHNR, CDR2 FQNEAQ, per germline (reference sequence). The CDR3 sequence is CASFKWAGEKLFF. The CDR3 nucleotides read TGTGCCAGCTTTAAGTGGGCTGGGGAAAAACTGTTTTTT.

V and J are TRBV27 and TRBJ2-7, with D tentatively TRBD1 (6 bases). The CDR3 totals 14 residues. Trimming left V 1 base short and J 1 base short, with 8 bases between. Germline values: CDR1 MNHEY, CDR2 SMNVEV (reference sequence). CDR3 protein: CASSLWTESYEQYF. The CDR3 bases are TGTGCCAGCAGTTTATGGACAGAGTCCTACGAGCAGTACTTC.

The chain couples TRBV7-9 to TRBJ2-7; possibly TRBD1 for D (6 bases). There are 14 residues in the CDR3. V lost 0 bases and J 9 bases, leaving 15 bases between the germline ends. Germline V gene lookup returns CDR1 SEHNR and CDR2 FQNEAQ (reference sequence). This CDR3 reads CASSLATAGDAQYF. For the CDR3, the DNA is TGTGCCAGCAGCTTAGCGACGGCAGGGGATGCGCAGTACTTC. The full variable domain, its missing parts supplied by reference TRBV7-9 and TRBJ2-7, is DTGVSQNPRHKITKRGQNVTFRCDPISEHNRLYWYRQTLGQGPEFLTYFQNEAQLEKSRLLSDRFSAERPKGSFSTLEIQRTEQGDSAMYLCASSLATAGDAQYFGPGTRLTVT.

The table lists this clonotype with many counts. The chain links TRBV5-4 to TRBJ2-7; TRBD1 aligns across 12 bases. This CDR3 is 15 amino acids long. Germline V gene lookup returns CDR1 SGHNT and CDR2 YYREEE (reference sequence). Losses at the gene ends were 5 bases for V and 7 bases for J; bases not matched to a gene: 10. The CDR3 region is CASSNPGQGAEEQYF. In nucleotides, the CDR3 is TGTGCCAGCAGTAATCCGGGACAGGGGGCGGAAGAGCAGTACTTC.

The genes are TRBV5-6 and TRBJ2-2; the match to TRBD2 covers 11 bases. Germline CDR1 SGHDT, CDR2 YYEEEE. Trimming removed 4 bases from V and 5 bases from J; junction bases left unmatched: 4. This CDR3 is 15 amino acids long. The CDR3 reads CASSIGTSGTGELFF. In DNA form, the CDR3 reads TGTGCCAGCAGCATCGGGACTAGCGGAACCGGGGAGCTGTTTTTT.

This clonotype has a handful of counts. The chain carries TRBV25-1 and TRBJ2-2, with D perhaps TRBD1 (5 bases). Trimming stripped 1 base from V and 6 bases from J, with 18 bases between. Germline CDR1 and CDR2: MGHDK and SYGVNS. CDR3 length: 17 residues. CDR3 sequence (DNA): TGTGCCAGCAGTGAATCCCTGGGCAGGGCCGGCGCCGGGGAGCTGTTTTTT. It encodes CASSESLGRAGAGELFF.

The rearrangement uses TRBV6-5 and TRBJ1-6, with D tentatively TRBD1 (5 bases). Germline V gene sequence: CDR1 MNHEY, CDR2 SVGAGI. This CDR3 contains 16 residues. V was clipped by 3 bases and J by 6 bases, with 15 bases between them. The CDR3 coding sequence is TGTGCCAGCAGTTATGAGGGGCTCATGGGTAATTCACCCCTCCACTTT. Protein sequence: CASSYEGLMGNSPLHF.

There are a few counts of this clonotype. The chain links TRBV12-3 or TRBV12-4 to TRBJ2-7, with 10 bases lining up with TRBD1. With V trimmed by 6 bases and J by 5 bases, 7 bases remained unmatched. This CDR3 region has 14 residues. Here the CDR3 reads CASRSSGTGDEQYF. CDR3 nucleotide sequence: TGTGCCAGCAGATCCTCCGGGACAGGGGACGAGCAGTACTTC.